The clone carrying this TCR beta chain was observed a handful of times. The data derive from a study of shared clonotypes between healthy human individuals. Germline V gene lookup returns CDR1 LNHDA and CDR2 SQIVND (reference sequence). Trimming took 8 bases from V and 7 from J; bases not matched to a gene: 4. The CDR3 is made up of 12 amino acids. Only in-frame clones appear in the TCRdb table, and some are missing; sequencing was by immunoSEQ multiplex PCR. The sample includes 600,000 to 700,000 clones, 73% of them seen just once. The origin of this receptor is a woman aged 25-40 years in good health. The material sequenced was memory CD4+ T cells sorted from blood. Indicated subset: CD45RA-negative fraction. The chain links TRBV19 to TRBJ1-2; 10 bases map to TRBD1. For the CDR3, the DNA is TGTGCCAGTCGACAGGGGGCTGGTGGCTACACCTTC. Translation gives CASRQGAGGYTF.